The 24 T cell receptor beta chains below come from one sample, sequenced in a study of blood T cells in healthy people across ages. A second PCR, run for roughly 7 to 11 cycles, used a sample-barcoded 5' primer plus a J-beta primer mix. Each CDR3 protein is one row after TCRdb ran MiXCR on the 5' RACE reads. The data show about 930,000 distinct CDR3 sequences, 25% to 35% seen once. Separately, the same data were catalogued under a study of T cells of mothers and their children.

The sequenced material came from blood. These receptors were taken from a woman in her thirties or forties in good health.

This clonotype has just a few counts. The J gene is TRBJ2-7, the V gene TRBV2; 7 bases fit TRBD1. V was clipped by 10 bases and J by 3 bases; unmatched bases: 18. CDR1 SNHLY and CDR2 FYNNEI come from the germline V gene. CDR3 length equals 16 residues. In nucleotides, the CDR3 is TGTGCCACCACGTGGAATTACCGGGACAGTAGCTACGAGCAGTACTTC. Translation gives CATTWNYRDSSYEQYF.

As to this clonotype: The junction differs from germline at one of its ends, possibly a read error. CDR3 bases: TGTGTCAGCTCACCACCGGGGAGCACAGATACGCAGTATTTT. Amino acids: CVSSPPGSTDTQYF. The genes are TRBV18 and TRBJ2-3, with D perhaps TRBD2 (5 bases). CDR1 is KGHSH and CDR2 is LQKENI in the germline V gene. This CDR3 contains 14 residues.

The rearrangement joins TRBV28 to TRBJ2-3; perhaps TRBD1 as D (6 bases). The CDR3 consists of 16 residues. The V end lost 4 bases, the J end lost 2 bases, and 16 bases lay between the germline ends. The germline V gene encodes CDR1 MDHEN and CDR2 SYDVKM. In nucleotides, the CDR3 is TGTGCCAGCAGTTCCGACAGGCCCTTATCCACAGATACGCAGTATTTT. Encoded protein: CASSSDRPLSTDTQYF. Combining the CDR3 with reference TRBV28 and TRBJ2-3 gives the whole variable domain DVKVTQSSRYLVKRTGEKVFLECVQDMDHENMFWYRQDPGLGLRLIYFSYDVKMKEKGDIPEGYSVSREKKERFSLILESASTNQTSMYLCASSSDRPLSTDTQYFGPGTRLTVL.

This chain links TRBV5-1 with TRBJ2-7, with 11 bases matching TRBD2. CDR3 length: 15 amino acids. CDR1 is SGHRS, CDR2 YFSETQ, per germline. The V segment lost 4 bases and the J segment 7 bases; nucleotides outside the gene matches: 10. DNA of the CDR3: TGCGCCAGCAGCCCCGGGACTAGCGGTATATATGAGCAGTACTTC. Translated, it gives CASSPGTSGIYEQYF.

The CDR3 DNA sequence: TGTGCCAGCAGTTACGGCCGCACCAATCAGCCCCAGCATTTT. Its translation: CASSYGRTNQPQHF. The gene calls are TRBV12-3 or TRBV12-4 and TRBJ1-5; D gene ambiguous. This CDR3 comprises 14 residues. The ends were cut back, 4 bases at V and 3 bases at J, with 10 bases in the middle.

This clonotype was counted ten times or more. This sequence joins TRBV6-6 and TRBJ2-1; possibly TRBD1 for D (6 bases). The germline gives CDR1 MNHNY, CDR2 SVGAGI (reference sequence). V lost 6 bases, J lost 3 bases, and 9 bases lay in between. The CDR3 covers 13 residues. The CDR3 reads CASRQDSYNEQFF. DNA for the CDR3: TGTGCCAGCAGGCAGGACAGCTACAATGAGCAGTTCTTC.

This clonotype was counted only a few times. The chain has TRBV6-6 and TRBJ1-2; D is unresolved. The germline V and J ends were trimmed by 6 bases and 0 bases, with 17 bases remaining between them. Germline V gene data show CDR1 as MNHNY and CDR2 as SVGAGI (reference sequence). The CDR3 covers 16 residues. The DNA of the CDR3 is TGTGCCAGCAGCCCTCCCCAGGCGTCAGCTAACTATGGCTACACCTTC. Its protein is CASSPPQASANYGYTF.

The J gene is TRBJ1-5, the V gene TRBV6-1, with D maybe TRBD1 (5 bases). CDR1 is MNHNS, CDR2 SASEGT, per germline. V shed 6 bases and J shed 2 bases, with 14 bases lying between them. The length of the CDR3 is 15 residues. The CDR3 loop is CASRPEGVRNQPQHF. The DNA for the CDR3 is TGTGCCAGCAGGCCGGAAGGGGTCCGCAATCAGCCCCAGCATTTT.

This clonotype showed up just a few times. V and J are TRBV15 and TRBJ1-2; no firm D call. Germline assignment: CDR1 LNHNV and CDR2 YYDKDF (reference sequence). V lost 0 bases to trimming and J lost 11 bases, with 10 bases between them. CDR3 length: 12 residues. CDR3 in amino acids: CATSRDRSSYTF. CDR3 nucleotides: TGTGCCACCAGCAGAGATAGGAGCAGTTACACCTTC.

V and J are TRBV25-1 and TRBJ1-4; possible D gene TRBD1, 6 bases. This CDR3 has 17 residues. Trimming took 2 bases from V and 4 from J, leaving 17 bases between them. Per the germline V gene, CDR1 is MGHDK and CDR2 is SYGVNS. The CDR3: CASSENIRTDLNEKLFF. The DNA for the CDR3 is TGTGCCAGCAGTGAAAATATTAGGACAGACCTTAATGAAAAACTGTTTTTT.

The chain links TRBV6-2 or TRBV6-3 to TRBJ1-2; D is unresolved. CDR3 length: 13 residues. Trimming pared 5 bases from V and 2 bases from J, leaving 9 bases between. The V gene's germline CDR1 is MNHEY and CDR2 SVGEGT. CDR3 bases: TGTGCCAGCAGTATGGACGGGAACTATGGCTACACCTTC. It yields the protein CASSMDGNYGYTF.

This clonotype has only a few counts. The J gene is TRBJ1-5, the V gene TRBV20-1; tentatively, D is TRBD1 (6 bases). The CDR3 runs to 13 residues. V was shortened by 7 bases and J by 4 bases, with 14 bases between the two germline ends. Germline V CDR1 and CDR2: DFQATT, SNEGSKA (reference sequence). The CDR3 protein is CSVRQDPNQPQHF. CDR3 sequence (DNA): TGCAGTGTACGACAGGACCCGAATCAGCCCCAGCATTTT.

The rearrangement joins TRBV20-1 to TRBJ1-5, with 7 positions matching TRBD1. Germline V CDR1 and CDR2: DFQATT, SNEGSKA (reference sequence). The CDR3 totals 16 residues. The V and J ends lost 0 bases and 1 base, in that order; junction bases with no gene match: 6. The CDR3 nucleotides are TGCAGTGCTAGAGATGGAGGGGGCGGGAGCAATCAGCCCCAGCATTTT. It codes for CSARDGGGGSNQPQHF.

This clonotype was detected a few times. V usage is TRBV12-3 or TRBV12-4 and J usage is TRBJ2-1, with TRBD2 matching over 7 bases. The CDR3 extends over 14 amino acids. The J segment lost 9 bases and the V segment lost 3 bases, leaving 8 bases of the junction unmatched. The CDR3 DNA reads TGTGCCAGCAGTTTCGGGAGGCCGGAGGGTGAGCAGTTCTTC. Protein: CASSFGRPEGEQFF.

Only a few counts were recorded for this clonotype. A read error is possible here, since a much larger clone lies one base away. The CDR3 DNA is TGTTCCAGCAGCTTAGGATTTGGGGACGCCTACGAGCAGTACTTC. Translating it yields CSSSLGFGDAYEQYF. The J gene is TRBJ2-7, the V gene TRBV7-9, with D perhaps TRBD1 or TRBD2 (5 bases each). CDR3 length: 15 residues. Germline values: CDR1 SEHNR, CDR2 FQNEAQ (reference sequence).

This clonotype was seen only a few times. The chain carries TRBV10-3 and TRBJ2-5, with TRBD2 matching over 14 bases. The germline V gene encodes CDR1 ENHRY and CDR2 SYGVKD. The junction had 7 bases not matched to a gene; V was cut back by 2 bases and J by 2 bases. This CDR3 has 18 amino acids. CDR3 in amino acids: CAISEEPGLAGAQETQYF. In DNA form, the CDR3 reads TGTGCCATCAGTGAGGAACCGGGACTAGCGGGGGCTCAAGAGACCCAGTACTTC.

This clonotype showed up many times. The chain employs TRBV6-5 and TRBJ2-1; the match to TRBD1 covers 10 bases. The CDR3 loop spans 15 amino acids. The V gene end was trimmed by 6 bases and the J gene end by 7 bases; junction bases not matched to a gene: 9. Germline lookup yields CDR1 MNHEY and CDR2 SVGAGI. The DNA for the CDR3 is TGTGCCAGCAGAGGGGACAGGGGTTTATGGAATGAGCAGTTCTTC. It is translated as CASRGDRGLWNEQFF.

On this clonotype: One junction end does not reproduce the germline sequence, and a read error may be involved. The chain carries TRBV3-1 and TRBJ1-2, with D perhaps matching TRBD1 (6 bases). This CDR3 spans 15 amino acids. Per the germline V gene, CDR1 is LGHDT and CDR2 is YNNKEL (reference sequence). The CDR3 here is CASSQEPGARGVYTF. The CDR3 coding sequence is TGTGCCAGCAGTCAAGAGCCAGGGGCGAGGGGAGTCTACACCTTC.

The chain recombines TRBV6-5 with TRBJ2-7, with D possibly TRBD1 on 5 matching bases. V was trimmed by 2 bases and J by 0 bases, leaving 8 bases between them. The CDR3 consists of 14 residues. Germline CDR1 is MNHEY and CDR2 is SVGAGI. CDR3 DNA: TGTGCCAGCAGTTACGTGCAGGGCTCCTACGAGCAGTACTTC. This sequence encodes CASSYVQGSYEQYF.

This clonotype was seen a few times. The J gene is TRBJ2-3, the V gene TRBV24-1; tentatively, D is TRBD1 (5 bases). Trimming pared 3 bases from V and 6 bases from J, leaving 9 bases between. Germline V gene sequence: CDR1 KGHDR, CDR2 SFDVKD. The CDR3 totals 13 residues. CDR3 coding DNA: TGTGCCACCAGTGATGGGGCATCCGATACGCAGTATTTT. This encodes CATSDGASDTQYF.

The V call is TRBV28, the J call TRBJ1-1, with a tentative D call TRBD1 (6 bases). In germline, CDR1 is MDHEN, CDR2 SYDVKM. V shed 2 bases and J shed 8 bases, with 12 bases lying between them. CDR3 length equals 13 residues. The CDR3 nucleotides are TGTGCCAGCAGTTTACGGGGGGCTTCCGAAGCTTTCTTT. Its protein product is CASSLRGASEAFF.

This chain joins TRBV5-1 and TRBJ2-7, with 10 bases that match TRBD1. CDR1 is SGHRS, CDR2 YFSETQ, per germline. This CDR3 is built from 16 residues. V was pared by 4 bases and J by 1 base, with 8 bases of the junction left unmatched. The CDR3: CASSHGGTGASYEQYF. CDR3 bases: TGCGCCAGCAGCCACGGGGGGACAGGGGCGTCCTACGAGCAGTACTTC.

The chain joins TRBV12-3 or TRBV12-4 to TRBJ2-3, with 11 bases aligning to TRBD2. This CDR3 comprises 16 residues. V shed 4 bases and J 4 bases; nucleotides not matched to a gene: 7. The CDR3 DNA follows: TGTGCCAGCAGTTCATTAGCGGGGGGGCTGGCAGATACGCAGTATTTT. Translated, it gives CASSSLAGGLADTQYF.

In its sample, this clonotype was seen a few times. A read error may produce the germline difference seen at one junction end. The CDR3 protein is CASSPNGGQNQPQHF. CDR3 in DNA: TGTGCCAGCTCACCAAACGGGGGGCAGAATCAGCCTCAGCATTTT. This chain connects TRBV18 to TRBJ1-5, with a weak D call TRBD1 (6 bases). Germline V lookup: CDR1 KGHSH, CDR2 LQKENI. The CDR3 has 15 residues.